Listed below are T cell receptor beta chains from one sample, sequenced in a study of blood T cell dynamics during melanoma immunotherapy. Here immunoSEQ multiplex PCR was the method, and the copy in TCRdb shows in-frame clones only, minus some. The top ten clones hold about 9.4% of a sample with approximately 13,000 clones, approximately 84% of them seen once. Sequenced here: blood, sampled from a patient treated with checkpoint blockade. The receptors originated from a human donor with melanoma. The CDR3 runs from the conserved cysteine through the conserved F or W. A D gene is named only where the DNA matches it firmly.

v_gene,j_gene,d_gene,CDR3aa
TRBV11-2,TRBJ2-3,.,CASSFEGPTSTDTQYF
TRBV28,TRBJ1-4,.,CASSLTRLNEKLFF
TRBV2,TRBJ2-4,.,CASIRELTKNIQYF
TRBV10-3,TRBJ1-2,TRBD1,CATRQGSYGYTF
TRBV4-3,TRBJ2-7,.,CASSQAPILRSYEQYF
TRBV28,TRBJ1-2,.,CASSVQGLGYTF
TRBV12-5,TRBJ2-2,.,CASGWETSANTGELFF
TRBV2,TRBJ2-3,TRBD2,CATSGTSPTDTQYF
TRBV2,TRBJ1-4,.,CASARSLNEKLFF
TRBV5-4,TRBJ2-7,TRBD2,CASSPQAGEEQYF
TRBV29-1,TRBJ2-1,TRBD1,CSVPSSKFRDRNNEQFF
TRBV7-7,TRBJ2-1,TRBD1,CASSLERTGPNNEQFF
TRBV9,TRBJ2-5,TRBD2,CASSARTPQKAGVGQETQYF
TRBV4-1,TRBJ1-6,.,CASSQDAGWPPLHF
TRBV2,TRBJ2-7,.,CASTYDLGSVDEQYF
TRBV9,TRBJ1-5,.,CASSVGVGGNQPQHF
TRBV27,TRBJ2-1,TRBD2,CASRPRRTSGQGDEQFF
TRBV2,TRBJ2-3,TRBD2,CASSDRTGGSEQYF
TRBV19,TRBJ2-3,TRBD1,CATADRVGDTQYF
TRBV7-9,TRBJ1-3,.,CASNRNTGNTIYF
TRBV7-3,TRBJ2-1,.,CASSGRGNEQFF
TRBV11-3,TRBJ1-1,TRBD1,CASSSGQGADTEAFF
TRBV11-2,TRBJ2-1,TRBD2,CASSLGGGYNEQFF
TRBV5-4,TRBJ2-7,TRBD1,CASSIAGGLGYEQYF
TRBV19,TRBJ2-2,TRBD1,CASSIGQGSNTGELFF
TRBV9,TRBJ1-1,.,CASSVNTDTEAFF
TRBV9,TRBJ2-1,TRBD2,CASSTRTSGGEQFF
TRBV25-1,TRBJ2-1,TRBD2,CASTGLAGGSEQFF
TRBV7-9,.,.,CASSPRDHSYEQYF
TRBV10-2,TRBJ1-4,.,CASSWSMREKLFF
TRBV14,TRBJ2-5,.,CASSQDPSGQETQYF
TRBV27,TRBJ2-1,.,CASSLVVGYNEQFF
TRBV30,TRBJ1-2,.,CAWSVTFGVIGYTF
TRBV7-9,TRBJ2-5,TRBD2,CASSYQRGLETQYF
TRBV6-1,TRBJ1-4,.,CASMERGAGEKLFF
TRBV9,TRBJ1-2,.,CASSVTQTYGYTF
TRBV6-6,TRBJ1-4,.,CASSYSLRATNEKLFF
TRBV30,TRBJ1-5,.,CAWSSRGRGNQPQHF
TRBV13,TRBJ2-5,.,CASSLGTLQETQYF
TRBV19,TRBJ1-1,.,CASSLSRGTEAFF
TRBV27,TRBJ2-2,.,CASSPLLRITGELFF
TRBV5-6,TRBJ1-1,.,CASSEGSLGAFF
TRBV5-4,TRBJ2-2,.,CASSAGFTGELFF
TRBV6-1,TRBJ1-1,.,CASSFTSMNTEAFF
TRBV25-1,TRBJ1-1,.,CASSVGGLEGNEAFF